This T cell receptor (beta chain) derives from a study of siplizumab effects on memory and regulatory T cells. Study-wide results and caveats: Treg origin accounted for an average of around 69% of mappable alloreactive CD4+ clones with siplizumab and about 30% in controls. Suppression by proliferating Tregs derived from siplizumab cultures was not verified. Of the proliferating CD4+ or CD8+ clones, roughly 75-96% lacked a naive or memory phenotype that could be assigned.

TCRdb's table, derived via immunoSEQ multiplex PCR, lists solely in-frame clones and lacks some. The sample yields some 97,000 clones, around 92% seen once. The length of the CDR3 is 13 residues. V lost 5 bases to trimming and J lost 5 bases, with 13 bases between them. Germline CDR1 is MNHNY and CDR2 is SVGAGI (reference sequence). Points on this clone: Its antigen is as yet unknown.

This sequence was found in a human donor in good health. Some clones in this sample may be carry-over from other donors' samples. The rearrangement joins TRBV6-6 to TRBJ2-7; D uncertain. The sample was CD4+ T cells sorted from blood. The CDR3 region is CASSQKRVHEQYF. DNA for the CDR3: TGTGCCAGCAGTCAGAAGAGAGTTCACGAGCAGTACTTC.